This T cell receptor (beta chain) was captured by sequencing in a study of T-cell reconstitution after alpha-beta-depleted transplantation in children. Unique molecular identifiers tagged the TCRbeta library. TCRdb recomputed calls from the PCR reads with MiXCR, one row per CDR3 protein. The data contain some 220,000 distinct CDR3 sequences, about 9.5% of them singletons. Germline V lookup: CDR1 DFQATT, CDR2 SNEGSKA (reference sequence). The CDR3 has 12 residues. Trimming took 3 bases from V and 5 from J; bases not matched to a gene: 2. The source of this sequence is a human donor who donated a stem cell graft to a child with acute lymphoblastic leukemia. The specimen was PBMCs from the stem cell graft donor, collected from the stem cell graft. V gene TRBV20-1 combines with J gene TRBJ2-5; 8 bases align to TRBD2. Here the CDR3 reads CSASSGGETQYF. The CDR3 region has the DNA TGCAGTGCTAGCTCGGGGGGGGAGACCCAGTACTTC.